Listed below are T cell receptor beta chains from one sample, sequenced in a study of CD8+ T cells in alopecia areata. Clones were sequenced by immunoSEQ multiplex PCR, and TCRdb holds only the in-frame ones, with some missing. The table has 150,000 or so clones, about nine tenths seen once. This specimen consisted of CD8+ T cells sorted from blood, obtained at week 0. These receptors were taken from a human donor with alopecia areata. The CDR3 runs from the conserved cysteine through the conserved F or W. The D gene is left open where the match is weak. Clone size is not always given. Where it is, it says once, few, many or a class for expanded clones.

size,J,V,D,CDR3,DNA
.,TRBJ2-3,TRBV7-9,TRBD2,CASSTPLAGGFDTQYF,TGTGCCAGCAGCACTCCTCTAGCGGGAGGGTTTGATACGCAGTATTTT
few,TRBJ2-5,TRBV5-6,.,CASRRQETQYF,TGTGCCAGCAGACGACAAGAGACCCAGTACTTC
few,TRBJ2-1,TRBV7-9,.,CASSLSETTDNEQFF,TGTGCCAGCAGCTTATCCGAAACTACAGACAATGAGCAGTTCTTC
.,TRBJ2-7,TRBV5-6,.,CASSLGLYEQYF,TGTGCCAGCAGCTTGGGGCTGTACGAGCAGTACTTC
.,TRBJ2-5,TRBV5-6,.,CASSATRGAQYF,TGTGCCAGCAGCGCGACGCGTGGGGCCCAGTACTTC
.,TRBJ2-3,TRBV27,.,CASQAGTSRADTQYF,TGTGCCAGCCAAGCCGGGACTTCTAGGGCAGATACGCAGTATTTT
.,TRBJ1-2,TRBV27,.,CASSLSWDPNYGYTF,TGTGCCAGCAGTTTATCGTGGGACCCGAACTATGGCTACACCTTC
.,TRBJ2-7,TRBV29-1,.,CSAKDGGSYEQYF,TGCAGCGCTAAGGACGGGGGCTCCTACGAGCAGTACTTC
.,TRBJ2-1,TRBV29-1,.,CSVVGGSYNEQFF,TGCAGCGTTGTAGGGGGGTCCTACAATGAGCAGTTCTTC
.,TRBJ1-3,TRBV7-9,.,CASSLGDSSGNTIYF,TGTGCCAGCAGCTTAGGAGACAGCTCTGGAAACACCATATATTTT
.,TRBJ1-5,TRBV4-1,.,CASSQVGGTQPQHF,TGCGCCAGCAGCCAAGTCGGGGGGACTCAGCCCCAGCATTTT
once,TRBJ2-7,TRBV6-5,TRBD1,CASSYGQGGYEQYF,TGTGCCAGCAGTTACGGACAGGGTGGGTACGAGCAGTACTTC
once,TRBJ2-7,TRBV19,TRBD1,CASSIVGQGSYEQYF,TGTGCCAGTAGTATAGTTGGACAGGGGTCCTACGAGCAGTACTTC
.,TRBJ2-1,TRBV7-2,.,CASSLGSANNEQFF,TGTGCCAGCAGCTTAGGATCAGCCAACAATGAGCAGTTCTTC
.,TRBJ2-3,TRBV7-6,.,CASSLAGNTDTQYF,TGTGCCAGCAGCTTGGCGGGAAACACAGATACGCAGTATTTT
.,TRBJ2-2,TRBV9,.,CASSEGLSTGELFF,TGTGCCAGCAGCGAGGGACTCAGCACCGGGGAGCTGTTTTTT
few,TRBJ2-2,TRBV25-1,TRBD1,CASSEIGTGGTGELFF,TGTGCCAGCAGTGAGATTGGGACAGGGGGGACCGGGGAGCTGTTTTTT
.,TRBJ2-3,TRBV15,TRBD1,CATSPKQGDDTQYF,TGTGCCACCAGCCCAAAGCAGGGGGACGATACGCAGTATTTT
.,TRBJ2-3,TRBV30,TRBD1,CAWTDIGGFTDTQYF,TGTGCCTGGACAGACATAGGGGGCTTCACAGATACGCAGTATTTT
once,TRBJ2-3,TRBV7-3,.,CASSWTSTDTQYF,TGTGCCAGCAGCTGGACTAGCACAGATACGCAGTATTTT
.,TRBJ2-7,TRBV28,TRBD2,CASRISGGHYEQYF,TGTGCCAGCAGGATTAGCGGGGGCCACTACGAGCAGTACTTC
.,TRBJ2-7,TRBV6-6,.,CASDTGIRAYEQYF,TGTGCCAGCGATACCGGGATCAGGGCCTACGAGCAGTACTTC
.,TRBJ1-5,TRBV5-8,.,CASSLEWRTISNQPQHF,TGTGCCAGCAGCTTGGAATGGCGGACGATTAGCAATCAGCCCCAGCATTTT
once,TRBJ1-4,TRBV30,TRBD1,CAWRFGTGNEKLFF,TGTGCCTGGAGATTTGGGACAGGGAATGAAAAACTGTTTTTT
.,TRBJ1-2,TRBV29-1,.,CSVETGPYGYTF,TGCAGCGTTGAGACCGGTCCCTATGGCTACACCTTC
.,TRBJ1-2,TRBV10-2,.,CASRTGSPHGYTF,TGCGCCAGCAGAACAGGGTCCCCCCATGGCTACACCTTC
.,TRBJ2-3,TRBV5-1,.,CASSLGRSTDTQYF,TGCGCCAGCAGCTTGGGGCGGAGCACAGATACGCAGTATTTT
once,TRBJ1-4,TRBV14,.,CASSQVSVLNEKLFF,TGTGCCAGCAGCCAAGTCAGCGTACTTAATGAAAAACTGTTTTTT
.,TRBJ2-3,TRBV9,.,CASSVAGESDTQYF,TGTGCCAGCAGCGTGGCAGGGGAGTCAGATACGCAGTATTTT
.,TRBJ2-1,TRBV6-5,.,CASRLINEQFF,TGTGCCAGCAGACTTATTAATGAGCAGTTCTTC
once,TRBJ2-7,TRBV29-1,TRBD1,CSVEGSGQGKFYEQYF,TGCAGCGTTGAAGGAAGCGGACAGGGGAAGTTTTACGAGCAGTACTTC
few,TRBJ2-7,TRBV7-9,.,CASSQKSTATRYEQYF,TGTGCCAGCAGCCAAAAATCGACAGCAACACGCTACGAGCAGTACTTC
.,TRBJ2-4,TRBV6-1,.,CASSEGLAKNIQYF,TGTGCCAGCAGTGAAGGGCTAGCCAAAAACATTCAGTACTTC
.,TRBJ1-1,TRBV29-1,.,CSVVGTEAFF,TGCAGCGTTGTTGGGACTGAAGCTTTCTTT
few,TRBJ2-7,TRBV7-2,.,CASSSTGEQYF,TGTGCCAGCAGCTCGACGGGAGAGCAGTACTTC
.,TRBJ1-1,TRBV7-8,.,CASTVGFVGVNTEAFF,TGTGCCAGCACCGTAGGTTTCGTGGGGGTAAACACTGAAGCTTTCTTT
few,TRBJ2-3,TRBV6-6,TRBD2,CASRNGLAGTDTQYF,TGTGCCAGCAGAAACGGACTAGCCGGCACAGATACGCAGTATTTT
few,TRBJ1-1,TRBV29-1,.,CSLHTDSEAFF,TGCAGCCTCCACACGGACTCTGAAGCTTTCTTT
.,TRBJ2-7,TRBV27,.,CASSLAGTHSYEQYF,TGTGCCAGCAGTTTAGCCGGGACTCACTCCTACGAGCAGTACTTC
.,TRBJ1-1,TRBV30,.,CAWLGTYTEAFF,TGTGCCTGGCTGGGCACCTACACTGAAGCTTTCTTT
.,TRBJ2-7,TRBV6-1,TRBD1,CASSDTQGSYEQYF,TGTGCCAGCAGTGACACACAGGGGTCCTACGAGCAGTACTTC
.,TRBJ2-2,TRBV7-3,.,CASSLTGELFF,TGTGCCAGCAGCTTAACCGGGGAGCTGTTTTTT
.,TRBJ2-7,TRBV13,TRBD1,CASSLDRGSYEQYF,TGTGCCAGCAGCTTGGACAGGGGCTCCTACGAGCAGTACTTC